This T cell receptor (beta chain) was sequenced during a study of shared clonotypes between healthy human individuals (dated by TCRdb to 2018 to 2020). At the level of the whole study: The cohort comprised a couple of women and a few men aged 18 to 49 years. For each donor, CD4 naive and CD4 memory were each given three plates, CD8 naive was given two plates, and CD8 memory was given one plate. Blood TCR repertoires of roughly five healthy adults were deeply sequenced to estimate repertoire size and the extent of clonotype sharing between individuals. Different laboratories and diverse techniques were used to prepare libraries and sequence TCR repertoires, to increase sequencing depth and limit assay-specific biases. Between about 0.9 and 9 billion PBMCs per donor were obtained by leukapheresis.

What the study reported, not specific to this receptor: Clonotypes shared by all four sorted-subset donors showed higher generation probabilities than non-shared clonotypes. Naive subsets generally had larger estimated clonotype richness than memory subsets did. The small number of donors limited the genetic and exposure-history diversity represented. When several donors were compared, the shared fraction of clonotypes was about 5.2% for naive CD4, 3.5% for naive CD8, more than 2% for memory CD4, and 0.35% to 0.4% for memory CD8. Sampling was restricted to blood, and TCR repertoires in tissues likely differ from the TCR repertoires found in blood. Even with the large sequencing depth, rarefaction of the sorted-subset datasets indicated that sequencing was incomplete. Based on pairwise subsampling, the degree of clonotype sharing among donors was expected to be affected by sequencing depth.

Remarks on this clone: The antigen this receptor binds is unknown. Base qualities are not recorded, but no much larger clone differs from it by a single base.

The donors were healthy, HIV-negative adults with no recently reported acute infections or vaccinations. Every donor was a Caucasian adult living in Nashville, Tennessee, USA. CD4+ T cells were enriched through magnetic negative selection, after which naive cells were positively selected on CD45RA and the remaining negative fraction served as the memory subset. Blood was collected by leukapheresis, and PBMCs were isolated by Ficoll-Histopaque density gradient centrifugation and then cryopreserved in liquid nitrogen vapor phase. Purity and quantity of every magnetically sorted T cell population were checked by analytical flow cytometry. Genomic DNA was isolated from each sorted fraction and quantified by UV absorbance on a Nanodrop 2000c. Using the deep immunoSEQ assay, TCR CDR3 regions were amplified from genomic DNA by multiplex PCR. Extracted genomic DNA from each cell subset was distributed evenly across all wells of several immunoSEQ 96-well plates, and each plate was treated as a replicate. Each replicate PCR for sorted subsets received about 220 ng genomic DNA, equal to tens of thousands of T cell genomes. Purified libraries were measured with a Qubit 3.0 fluorometer, size-checked on a Bioanalyzer 2100, and measured again with the KAPA Library Quantification kit. Each immunoSEQ 96-well plate was sequenced on its own single-read 150-cycle Illumina NextSeq 550 flow cell. The published analysis was carried out like this. Because the immunoSEQ output included only junctional sequences and no quality scores, the filtering could not be the same as the filtering used for full-length reads. To assign V/J genes and CDR3, sequences were annotated using PyIR, a Python wrapper for IgBLAST v1.9, with IMGT germline references. Reads were removed for weak V/J assignments (E-value above 1e-6), missing CDR3, stop codons, out-of-frame junctions, or ambiguous translated residues. V3J clonotypes were defined as sequences sharing the same inferred V gene, J gene, and CDR3 amino acid sequence. The percentage overlap between two repertoires was calculated by dividing the number of shared unique clonotypes by the size of the smaller repertoire. RTK rarefaction, the Chao1 estimator, and Recon v2.1 estimates of unobserved clonotypes were used to assess repertoire richness. Generation probabilities for all TCRbeta clonotypes obtained by the gDNA method from a few donors were computed using OLGA. TCRdb stores this immuneACCESS table with in-frame sequences only. Part of the clones is absent; in the studies checked, under half of the shortfall reflects unresolved V genes, and no reason is known for the rest. The DNA was the basis for D and trimming; V, J and clone size are from that table. Within this sample are about 710,000 clones, with 72% of them counted one time only. Clones ranked in the top ten supply roughly 1.8% of the sample.

The germline V gene (reference sequence) specifies SGHKS as CDR1 and YYEKEE as CDR2. From the cysteine up to the phenylalanine, the CDR3 has a length of 15 residues. Only the CDR3 part of the read is kept: 45 bases, read in frame from the first base. V drops 2 bases and J drops 3 bases, leaving 12 bases in between. The sequence was obtained from a woman aged 25 to 39 in good health. The rearranged chain carries TRBV5-5 and TRBJ1-5, and perhaps TRBD1 as D gene, on 5 matching bases. Sequencing was carried out using memory CD4+ T cells sorted from blood. The cell subset or site label for this specimen denotes: CD45RA-negative fraction. CDR3 protein: CASSLSRATNQPQHF. The sequenced DNA: TGTGCCAGCAGCTTATCCAGGGCCACCAATCAGCCCCAGCATTTT.